This T cell receptor (beta chain) was found in a study of CXCR3-negative and CXCR3-positive naive CD8 T cells. The CDR3 is made up of 12 amino acids. Germline-derived CDR1 and CDR2 are SGHTA and FQGNSA. Preparation of TRB cDNA libraries relied on 5' RACE carrying UMI labels. TCRdb re-called the 5' RACE reads; one entry per CDR3 protein, DNA not given. This sample contains 100,000 or so distinct CDR3 sequences. This rearrangement joins TRBV7-2 to TRBJ2-7; TCRdb selects TRBD2, and the lack of DNA leaves this call unchecked. The sample comprised naive CXCR3- CD8+ T cells from blood. As to subset: CD45RO-CCR7+CD27+CD95- naive CD8+ T cells lacking CXCR3 (TNR3-). This TCR came from a human donor in good health. Some clones in this sample may be carry-over from other donors' samples. The CDR3 protein is CASSPSTYEQYF.